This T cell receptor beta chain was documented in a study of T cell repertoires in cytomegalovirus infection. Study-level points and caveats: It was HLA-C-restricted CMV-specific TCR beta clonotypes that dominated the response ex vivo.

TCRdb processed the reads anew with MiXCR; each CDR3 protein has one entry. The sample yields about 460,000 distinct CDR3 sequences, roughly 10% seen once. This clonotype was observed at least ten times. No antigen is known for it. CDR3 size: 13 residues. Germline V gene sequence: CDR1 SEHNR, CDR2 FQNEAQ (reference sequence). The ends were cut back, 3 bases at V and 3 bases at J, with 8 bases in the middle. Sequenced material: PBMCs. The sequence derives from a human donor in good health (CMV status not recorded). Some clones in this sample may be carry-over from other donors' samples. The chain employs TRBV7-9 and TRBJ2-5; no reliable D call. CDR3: CASSFNLEETQYF. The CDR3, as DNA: TGTGCCAGCAGCTTTAATCTCGAAGAGACCCAGTACTTC.